This TCR beta chain was sequenced in a study of shared clonotypes between healthy human individuals. Notes on the study in general: Non-shared clonotypes had lower generation probabilities than those shared by all four donors. Clonotype sharing among donors was expected to depend on sequencing depth.

The naive CD8 population came from CD45RO-negative cells selected for CCR7, without terminally differentiated effector memory CD45RA+ cells. The run depth of the assay was deep. The data were produced by immunoSEQ multiplex PCR, yet TCRdb's version contains in-frame clones alone and is incomplete. The table records millions of clones, 93% of them present only once. Unmatched junction bases numbered 8, after V lost 7 bases and J lost 0 bases. The CDR3 contains 15 residues. Germline V gene data show CDR1 as SQVTM and CDR2 as ANQGSEA. A remark on this clone: No antigen is known for it.

Sequencing was carried out using naive CD8+ T cells from PBMCs. The sequence was obtained from a man between 18 and 29 years old in good health. Some clones in this sample may be carry-over from other donors' samples. This chain connects TRBV29-1 to TRBJ1-3, with 8 positions matching TRBD1. The CDR3 here is CSAAGTGPSGNTIYF. For the CDR3, the DNA is TGCAGCGCTGCCGGGACAGGTCCCTCTGGAAACACCATATATTTT.